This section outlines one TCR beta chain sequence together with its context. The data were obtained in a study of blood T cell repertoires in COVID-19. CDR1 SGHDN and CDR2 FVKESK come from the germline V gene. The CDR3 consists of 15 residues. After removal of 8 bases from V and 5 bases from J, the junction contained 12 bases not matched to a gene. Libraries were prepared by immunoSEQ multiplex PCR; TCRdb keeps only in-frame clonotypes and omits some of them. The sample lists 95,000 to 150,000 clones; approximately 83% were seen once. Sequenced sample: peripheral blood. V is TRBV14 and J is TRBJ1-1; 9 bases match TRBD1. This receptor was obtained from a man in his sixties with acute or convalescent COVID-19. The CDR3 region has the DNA TGTGCCAGCGGTCAACCGGACAGGGGAAGTACTGAAGCTTTCTTT. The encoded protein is CASGQPDRGSTEAFF.